The present T cell receptor beta chain was sequenced within a study of blood T cell repertoires in COVID-19. TCRdb keeps only in-frame clones here, not all; method: immunoSEQ multiplex PCR. Counted here are some 200,000 clones, around 90% occurring once; the ten biggest clones make up roughly 7.1%. Clinical history as reported by participants underpinned cohort assignment. This receptor was obtained from a young man in a cohort exposed to, infected with or recovered from COVID-19 (not recorded which). Material for sequencing was PBMCs or T cells enriched from blood (not recorded which).

CDR3 bases: TGTGCCACCAGTGATCCGCTAGGGACAGGCACCGGGGAGCTGTTTTTT. Protein sequence: CATSDPLGTGTGELFF. The rearrangement links TRBV24-1 to TRBJ2-2; 8 bases agree with TRBD1. V lost 3 bases and J lost 4; bases outside the gene matches: 6. The CDR3 extends over 16 amino acids. The germline V gene encodes CDR1 KGHDR and CDR2 SFDVKD.